The present T cell receptor beta chain was sequenced within a study of blood T cell repertoires in COVID-19. CDR3 length equals 15 residues. The V and J ends lost 1 base and 6 bases, in that order; junction bases with no gene match: 8. The germline V gene has CDR1 SGHVS and CDR2 FNYEAQ. Participants came from 20 to 25 US areas, aged roughly 18 to 100 years. Cohort assignment relied on participant-reported clinical history. A PCR-confirmed or clinician-diagnosed COVID-19 case had contacted exposed participants within 2 weeks of entry. Produced via immunoSEQ multiplex PCR; TCRdb's table is partial and in-frame only. The data show about 220,000 clones, 83% seen once.

The chain employs TRBV7-6 and TRBJ1-2; TRBD1 aligns across 7 bases. The clonotype comes from a woman in her forties who had been exposed to COVID-19. Sequencing was done on a sample of PBMCs or T cells enriched from blood (not recorded which). CDR3 nucleotides: TGTGCCAGCAGCTTAGGTAGGGGGCGTGCTGATGGCTACACCTTC. It yields the protein CASSLGRGRADGYTF.